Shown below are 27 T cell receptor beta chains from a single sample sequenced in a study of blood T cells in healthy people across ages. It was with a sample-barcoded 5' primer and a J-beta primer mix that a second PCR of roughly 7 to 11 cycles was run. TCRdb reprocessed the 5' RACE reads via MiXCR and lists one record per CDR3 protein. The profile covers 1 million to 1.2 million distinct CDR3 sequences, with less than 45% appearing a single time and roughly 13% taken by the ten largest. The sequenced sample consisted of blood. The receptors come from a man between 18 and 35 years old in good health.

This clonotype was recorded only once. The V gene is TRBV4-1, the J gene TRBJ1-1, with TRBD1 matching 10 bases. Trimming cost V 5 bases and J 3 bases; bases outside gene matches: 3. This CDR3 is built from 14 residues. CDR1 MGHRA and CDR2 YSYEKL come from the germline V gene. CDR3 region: CASSVGTGDTEAFF. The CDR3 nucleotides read TGCGCCAGCAGCGTCGGGACAGGGGACACTGAAGCTTTCTTT.

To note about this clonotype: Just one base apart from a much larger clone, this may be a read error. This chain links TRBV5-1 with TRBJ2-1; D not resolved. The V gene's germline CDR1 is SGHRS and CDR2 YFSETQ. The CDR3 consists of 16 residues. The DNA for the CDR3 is TGCGCCAGCAGCTTGGAAGTCCTTCGCTCCTACAAGGAGCAGTTCTTC. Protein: CASSLEVLRSYKEQFF.

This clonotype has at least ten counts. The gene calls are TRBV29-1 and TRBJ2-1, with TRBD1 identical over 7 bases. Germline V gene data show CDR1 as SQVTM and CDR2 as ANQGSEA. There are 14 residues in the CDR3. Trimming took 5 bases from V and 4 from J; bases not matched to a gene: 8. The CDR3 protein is CSVTRDSGYNEQFF. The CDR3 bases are TGCAGCGTTACCCGGGACAGTGGATACAATGAGCAGTTCTTC.

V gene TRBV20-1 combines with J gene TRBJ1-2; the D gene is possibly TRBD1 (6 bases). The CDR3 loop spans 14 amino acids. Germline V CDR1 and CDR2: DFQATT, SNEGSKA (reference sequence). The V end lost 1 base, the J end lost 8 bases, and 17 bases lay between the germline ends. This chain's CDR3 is CSARANRDLYGYTF. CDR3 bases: TGCAGTGCTAGAGCAAACAGGGATCTATACGGCTACACCTTC.

The CDR3 is CASGHTAGNIQYF. The CDR3 region has the DNA TGTGCCAGCGGCCACACTGCGGGAAACATTCAGTACTTC. The gene calls are TRBV13 and TRBJ2-4, with D perhaps matching TRBD2 (5 bases). The CDR3 consists of 13 residues. Between the trimmed V and J ends, which lost 8 bases and 6 bases, there was a span of 14 bases. The germline V gene has CDR1 PRHDT and CDR2 FYEKMQ (reference sequence).

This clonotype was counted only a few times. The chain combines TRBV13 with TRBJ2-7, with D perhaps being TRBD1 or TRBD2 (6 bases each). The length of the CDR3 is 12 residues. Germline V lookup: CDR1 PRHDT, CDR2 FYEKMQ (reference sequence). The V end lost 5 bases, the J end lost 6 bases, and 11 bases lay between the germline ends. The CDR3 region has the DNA TGTGCCAGCAGCCAAGGGGGGTCCGAGCAGTACTTC. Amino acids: CASSQGGSEQYF. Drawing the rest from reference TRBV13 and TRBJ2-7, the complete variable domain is AAGVIQSPRHLIKEKRETATLKCYPIPRHDTVYWYQQGPGQDPQFLISFYEKMQSDKGSIPDRFSAQQFSDYHSELNMSSLELGDSALYFCASSQGGSEQYFGPGTRLTVT.

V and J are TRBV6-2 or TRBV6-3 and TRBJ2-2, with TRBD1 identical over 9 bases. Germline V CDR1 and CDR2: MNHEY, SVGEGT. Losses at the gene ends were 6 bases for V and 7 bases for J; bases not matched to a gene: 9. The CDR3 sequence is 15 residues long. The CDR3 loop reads CASRTGGEIHGELFF. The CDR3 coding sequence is TGTGCCAGCAGAACAGGGGGCGAAATCCACGGGGAGCTGTTTTTT.

This CDR3 reads CATQGTASSYEQYF. CDR3 coding DNA: TGTGCCACCCAAGGGACAGCGAGCTCCTACGAGCAGTACTTC. V gene TRBV10-3 combines with J gene TRBJ2-7; 7 bases are a match to TRBD1. This CDR3 contains 14 residues. Looked up from germline, CDR1 is ENHRY and CDR2 is SYGVKD. Losses at the gene ends were 10 bases for V and 0 bases for J; bases not matched to a gene: 9.

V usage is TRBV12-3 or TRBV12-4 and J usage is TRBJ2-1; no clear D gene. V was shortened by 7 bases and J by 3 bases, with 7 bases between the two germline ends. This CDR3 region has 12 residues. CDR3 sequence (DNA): TGTGCCAGCACCCCCGTCTACAATGAGCAGTTCTTC. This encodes CASTPVYNEQFF.

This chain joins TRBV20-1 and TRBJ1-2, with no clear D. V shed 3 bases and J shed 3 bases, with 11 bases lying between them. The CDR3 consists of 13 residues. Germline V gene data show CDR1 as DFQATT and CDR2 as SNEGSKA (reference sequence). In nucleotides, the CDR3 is TGCAGTGCTAGGCGGACGGGCGACTATGGCTACACCTTC. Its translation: CSARRTGDYGYTF.

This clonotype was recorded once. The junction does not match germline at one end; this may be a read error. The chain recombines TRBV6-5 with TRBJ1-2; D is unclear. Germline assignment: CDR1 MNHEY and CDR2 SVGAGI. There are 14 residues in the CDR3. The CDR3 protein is CACSCRGIGYGYTF. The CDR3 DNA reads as TGTGCCTGCAGTTGCCGGGGTATTGGCTATGGCTACACCTTC.

CDR3 protein: CASSLQGAWGNEQFF. CDR3 nucleotides: TGCGCCAGCAGCTTGCAGGGGGCGTGGGGGAATGAGCAGTTCTTC. The gene calls are TRBV5-1 and TRBJ2-1, with 8 nucleotides matching TRBD1. Germline values: CDR1 SGHRS, CDR2 YFSETQ. The CDR3 contains 15 residues. The J segment lost 7 bases and the V segment lost 1 base, leaving 7 bases of the junction unmatched.

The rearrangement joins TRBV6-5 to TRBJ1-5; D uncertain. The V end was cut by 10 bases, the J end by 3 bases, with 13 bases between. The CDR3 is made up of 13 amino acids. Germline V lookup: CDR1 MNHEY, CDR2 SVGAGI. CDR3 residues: CATKQSANQPQHF. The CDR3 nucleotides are TGTGCCACCAAGCAAAGCGCCAATCAGCCCCAGCATTTT.

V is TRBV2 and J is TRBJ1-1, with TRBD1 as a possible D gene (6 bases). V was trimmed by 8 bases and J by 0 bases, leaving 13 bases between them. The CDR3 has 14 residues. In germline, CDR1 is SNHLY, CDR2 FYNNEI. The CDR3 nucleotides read TGTGCCAGCCCCCTTGGACAGTTGAACACTGAAGCTTTCTTT. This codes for CASPLGQLNTEAFF.

DNA for the CDR3: TGCAGCGTCGCAACACTCGGGGCTTTCTTT. Encoded protein: CSVATLGAFF. V gene TRBV29-1 combines with J gene TRBJ1-1, with D unresolved. This CDR3 is built from 10 residues. Trimming removed 6 bases from V and 11 bases from J, with 13 bases in between. Germline V gene sequence: CDR1 SQVTM, CDR2 ANQGSEA. The entire variable domain, with the rest obtained from reference TRBV29-1 and TRBJ1-1, is as follows: SAVISQKPSRDICQRGTSLTIQCQVDSQVTMMFWYRQQPGQSLTLIATANQGSEATYESGFVIDKFPISRPNLTFSTLTVSNMSPEDSSIYLCSVATLGAFFGQGTRLTVV.

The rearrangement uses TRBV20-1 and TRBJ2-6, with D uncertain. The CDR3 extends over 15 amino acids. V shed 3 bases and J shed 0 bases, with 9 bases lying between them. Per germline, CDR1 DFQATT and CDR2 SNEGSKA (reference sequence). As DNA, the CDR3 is TGCAGTGCTAGCCGAGCGAACTCTGGGGCCAACGTCCTGACTTTC. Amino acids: CSASRANSGANVLTF.

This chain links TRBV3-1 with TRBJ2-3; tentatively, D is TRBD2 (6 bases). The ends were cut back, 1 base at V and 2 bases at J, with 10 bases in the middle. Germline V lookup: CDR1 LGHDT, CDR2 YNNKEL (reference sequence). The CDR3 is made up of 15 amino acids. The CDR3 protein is CASSQAKDYTDTQYF. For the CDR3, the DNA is TGTGCCAGCAGCCAAGCTAAGGACTACACAGATACGCAGTATTTT.

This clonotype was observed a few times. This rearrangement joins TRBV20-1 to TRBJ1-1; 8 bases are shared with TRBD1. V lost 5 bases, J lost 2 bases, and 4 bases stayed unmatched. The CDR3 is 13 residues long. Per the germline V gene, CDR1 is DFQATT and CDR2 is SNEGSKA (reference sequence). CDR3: CSAFRGRNTEAFF. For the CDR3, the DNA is TGCAGTGCTTTCAGGGGGCGCAACACTGAAGCTTTCTTT.

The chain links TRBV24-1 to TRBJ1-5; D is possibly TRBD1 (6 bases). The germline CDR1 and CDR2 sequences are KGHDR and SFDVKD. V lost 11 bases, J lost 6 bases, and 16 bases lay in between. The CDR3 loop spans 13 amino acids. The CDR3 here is CAIQGLVGQPQHF. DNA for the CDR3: TGTGCCATACAGGGTTTGGTGGGTCAGCCCCAGCATTTT.

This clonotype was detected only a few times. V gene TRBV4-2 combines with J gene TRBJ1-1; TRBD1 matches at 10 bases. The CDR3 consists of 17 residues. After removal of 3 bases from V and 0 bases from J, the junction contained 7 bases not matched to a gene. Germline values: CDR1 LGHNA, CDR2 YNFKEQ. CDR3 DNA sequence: TGTGCCAGCAGCCACAGGACAGGGGGTCTCATGAACACTGAAGCTTTCTTT. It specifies CASSHRTGGLMNTEAFF.

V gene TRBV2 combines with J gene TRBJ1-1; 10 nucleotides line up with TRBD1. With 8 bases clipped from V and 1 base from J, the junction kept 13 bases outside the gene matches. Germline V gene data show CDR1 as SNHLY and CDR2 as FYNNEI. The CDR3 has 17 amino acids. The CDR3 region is CASGEGGQGGRNTEAFF. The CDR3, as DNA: TGTGCCAGCGGCGAGGGAGGACAGGGGGGTCGGAACACTGAAGCTTTCTTT.

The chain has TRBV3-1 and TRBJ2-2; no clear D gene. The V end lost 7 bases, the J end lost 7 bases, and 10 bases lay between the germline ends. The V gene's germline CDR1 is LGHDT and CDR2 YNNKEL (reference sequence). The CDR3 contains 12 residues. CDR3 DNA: TGTGCCAGCAAGCCGTCGGGCGGGGAGCTGTTTTTT. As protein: CASKPSGGELFF.

CDR3: CASSRWSYNEQFF. The CDR3 DNA follows: TGTGCCAGCAGTCGATGGTCCTACAATGAGCAGTTCTTC. The genes are TRBV6-5 and TRBJ2-1, with D unresolved. The CDR3 is 13 residues long. Trimming removed 5 bases at V and 1 base at J, with 6 bases between. Germline CDR1 MNHEY, CDR2 SVGAGI.

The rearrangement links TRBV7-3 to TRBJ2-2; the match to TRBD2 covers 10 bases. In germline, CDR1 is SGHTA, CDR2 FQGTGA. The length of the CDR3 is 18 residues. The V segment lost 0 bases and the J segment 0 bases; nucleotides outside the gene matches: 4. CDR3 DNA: TGTGCCAGCAGCTTAACGTCTAGCGGGGGCCCGAACACCGGGGAGCTGTTTTTT. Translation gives CASSLTSSGGPNTGELFF.

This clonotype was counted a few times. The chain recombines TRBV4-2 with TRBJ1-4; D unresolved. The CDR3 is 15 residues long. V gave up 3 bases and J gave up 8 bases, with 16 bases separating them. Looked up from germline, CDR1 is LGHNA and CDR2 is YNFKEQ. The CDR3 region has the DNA TGTGCCAGCAGCCAGCCCGGGGAGGGTCCCGAAAAACTGTTTTTT. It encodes CASSQPGEGPEKLFF.

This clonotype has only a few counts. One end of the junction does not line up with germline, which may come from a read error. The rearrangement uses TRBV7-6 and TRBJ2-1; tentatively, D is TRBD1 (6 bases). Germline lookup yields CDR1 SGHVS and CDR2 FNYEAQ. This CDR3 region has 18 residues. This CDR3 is CASSLALGTGTIYNEQFF. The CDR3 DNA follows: TGTGCCAGCAGTTTAGCGCTGGGTACCGGGACAATCTACAATGAGCAGTTCTTC. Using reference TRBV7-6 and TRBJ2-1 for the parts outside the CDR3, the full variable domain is GAGVSQSPRYKVTKRGQDVALRCDPISGHVSLYWYRQALGQGPEFLTYFNYEAQQDKSGLPNDRFSAERPEGSISTLTIQRTEQRDSAMYRCASSLALGTGTIYNEQFFGPGTRLTVL.

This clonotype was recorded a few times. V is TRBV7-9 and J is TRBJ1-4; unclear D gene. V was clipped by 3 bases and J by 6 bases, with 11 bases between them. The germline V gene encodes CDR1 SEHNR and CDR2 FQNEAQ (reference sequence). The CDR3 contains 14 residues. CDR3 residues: CASSLIRTDEKLFF. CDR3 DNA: TGTGCCAGCAGCTTGATACGGACCGATGAAAAACTGTTTTTT.